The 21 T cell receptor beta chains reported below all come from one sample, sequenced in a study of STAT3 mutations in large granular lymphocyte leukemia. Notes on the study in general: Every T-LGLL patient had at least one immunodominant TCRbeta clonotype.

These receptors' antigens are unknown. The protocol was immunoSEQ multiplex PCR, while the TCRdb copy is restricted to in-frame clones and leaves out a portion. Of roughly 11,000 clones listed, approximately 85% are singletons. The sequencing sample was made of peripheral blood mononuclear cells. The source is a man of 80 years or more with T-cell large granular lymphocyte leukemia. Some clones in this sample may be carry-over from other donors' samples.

Here the CDR3 DNA reads TGTGCCAGCAGTGAAATAGGGACAGGGGTCTCCGAGCAGTACTTC. Amino acids: CASSEIGTGVSEQYF. This chain joins TRBV6-1 and TRBJ2-7; 10 positions match TRBD1. Germline values: CDR1 MNHNS, CDR2 SASEGT. CDR3 size: 15 residues. V was clipped by 2 bases and J by 6 bases; unmatched bases: 7.

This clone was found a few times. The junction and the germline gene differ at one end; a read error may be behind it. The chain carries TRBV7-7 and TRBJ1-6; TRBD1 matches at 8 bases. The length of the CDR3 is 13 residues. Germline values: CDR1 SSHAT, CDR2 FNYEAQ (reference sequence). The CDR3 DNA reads TGTGCTAGCAGCATAGACAGGGGAGCACCCCTCCACTTT. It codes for CASSIDRGAPLHF.

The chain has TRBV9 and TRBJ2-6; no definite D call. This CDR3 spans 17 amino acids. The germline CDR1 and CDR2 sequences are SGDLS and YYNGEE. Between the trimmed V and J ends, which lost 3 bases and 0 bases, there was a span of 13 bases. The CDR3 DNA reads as TGTGCCAGCAGCGGCCCCAAACCTACCTCTGGGGCCAACGTCCTGACTTTC. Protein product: CASSGPKPTSGANVLTF.

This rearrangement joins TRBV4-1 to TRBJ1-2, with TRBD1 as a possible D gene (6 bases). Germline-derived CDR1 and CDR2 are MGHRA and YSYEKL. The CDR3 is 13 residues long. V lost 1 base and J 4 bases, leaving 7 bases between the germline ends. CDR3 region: CASSQADSYGYTF. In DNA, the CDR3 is TGCGCCAGCAGCCAAGCGGACAGCTATGGCTACACCTTC.

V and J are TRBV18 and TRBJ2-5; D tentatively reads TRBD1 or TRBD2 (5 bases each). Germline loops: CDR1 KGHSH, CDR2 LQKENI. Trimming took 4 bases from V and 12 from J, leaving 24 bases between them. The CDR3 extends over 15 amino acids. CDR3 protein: CASSRFVRWNGTEYF. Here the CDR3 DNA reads TGTGCCAGCTCACGATTCGTGAGATGGAATGGGACGGAGTACTTC.

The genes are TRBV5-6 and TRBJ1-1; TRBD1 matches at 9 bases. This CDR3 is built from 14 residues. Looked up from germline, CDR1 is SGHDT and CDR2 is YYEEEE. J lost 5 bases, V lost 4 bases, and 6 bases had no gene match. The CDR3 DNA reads TGTGCCAGCAGCACACAGGGGGCAGGGACTGAAGCTTTCTTT. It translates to CASSTQGAGTEAFF.

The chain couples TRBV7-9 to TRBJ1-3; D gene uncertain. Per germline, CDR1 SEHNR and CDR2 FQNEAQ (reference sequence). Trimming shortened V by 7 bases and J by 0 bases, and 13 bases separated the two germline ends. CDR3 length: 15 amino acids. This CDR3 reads CASTQTASSGNTIYF. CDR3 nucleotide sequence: TGTGCCAGCACCCAGACCGCTAGCTCTGGAAACACCATATATTTT. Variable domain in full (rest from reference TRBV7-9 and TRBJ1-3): DTGVSQNPRHKITKRGQNVTFRCDPISEHNRLYWYRQTLGQGPEFLTYFQNEAQLEKSRLLSDRFSAERPKGSFSTLEIQRTEQGDSAMYLCASTQTASSGNTIYFGEGSWLTVV.

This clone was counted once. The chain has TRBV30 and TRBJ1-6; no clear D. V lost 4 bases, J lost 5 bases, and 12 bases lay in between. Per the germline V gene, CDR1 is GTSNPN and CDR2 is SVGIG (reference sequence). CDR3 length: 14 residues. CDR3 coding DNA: TGTGCCTGGAAAGGGCAGAGCAATAATTCACCCCTCCACTTT. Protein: CAWKGQSNNSPLHF.

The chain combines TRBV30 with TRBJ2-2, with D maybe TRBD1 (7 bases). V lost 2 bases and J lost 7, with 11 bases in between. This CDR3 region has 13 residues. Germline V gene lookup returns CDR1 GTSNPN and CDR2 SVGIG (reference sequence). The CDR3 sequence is CAWSRQGGGELFF. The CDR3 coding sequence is TGTGCCTGGAGTAGACAGGGAGGCGGGGAGCTGTTTTTT.

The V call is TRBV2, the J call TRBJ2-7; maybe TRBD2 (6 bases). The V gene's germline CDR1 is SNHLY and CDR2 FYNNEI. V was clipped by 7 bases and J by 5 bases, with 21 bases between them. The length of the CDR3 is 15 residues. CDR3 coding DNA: TGTGCCAGCATCCTCCCGGTCGGGGGACGGGACGAGCAGTACTTC. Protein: CASILPVGGRDEQYF.

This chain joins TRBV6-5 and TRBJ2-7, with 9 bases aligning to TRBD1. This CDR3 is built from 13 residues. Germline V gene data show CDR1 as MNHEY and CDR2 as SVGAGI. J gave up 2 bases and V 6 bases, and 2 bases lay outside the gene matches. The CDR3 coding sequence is TGTGCCAGCAGAGGACAGGGGCCCTACGAGCAGTACTTC. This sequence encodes CASRGQGPYEQYF.

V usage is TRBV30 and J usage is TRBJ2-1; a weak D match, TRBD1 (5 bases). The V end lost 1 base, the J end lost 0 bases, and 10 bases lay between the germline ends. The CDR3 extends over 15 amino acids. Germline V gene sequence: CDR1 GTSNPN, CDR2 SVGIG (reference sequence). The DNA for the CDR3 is TGTGCCTGGAGTGGTGGACAAAGCTCCTACAATGAGCAGTTCTTC. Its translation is CAWSGGQSSYNEQFF.

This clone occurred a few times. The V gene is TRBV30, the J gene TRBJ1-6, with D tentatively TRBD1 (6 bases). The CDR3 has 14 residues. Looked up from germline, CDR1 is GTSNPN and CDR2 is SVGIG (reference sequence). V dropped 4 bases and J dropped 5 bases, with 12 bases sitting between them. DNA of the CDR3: TGTGCCTGGATAGGACAGTCTAATAATTCACCCCTCCACTTT. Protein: CAWIGQSNNSPLHF.

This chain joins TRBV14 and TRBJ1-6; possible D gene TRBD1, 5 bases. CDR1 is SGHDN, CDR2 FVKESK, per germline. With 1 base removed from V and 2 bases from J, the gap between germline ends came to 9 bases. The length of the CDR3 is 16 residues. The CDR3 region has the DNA TGTGCCAGCAGCCAAGCCACGGGACCCTATAATTCACCCCTCCACTTT. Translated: CASSQATGPYNSPLHF.

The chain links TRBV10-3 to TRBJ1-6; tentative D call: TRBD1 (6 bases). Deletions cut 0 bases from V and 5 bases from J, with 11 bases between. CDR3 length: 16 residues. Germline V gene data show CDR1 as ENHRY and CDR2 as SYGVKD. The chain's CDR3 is CAISESEGGHNSPLHF. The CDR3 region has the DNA TGTGCCATCAGTGAGTCGGAGGGGGGGCATAATTCACCCCTCCACTTT.

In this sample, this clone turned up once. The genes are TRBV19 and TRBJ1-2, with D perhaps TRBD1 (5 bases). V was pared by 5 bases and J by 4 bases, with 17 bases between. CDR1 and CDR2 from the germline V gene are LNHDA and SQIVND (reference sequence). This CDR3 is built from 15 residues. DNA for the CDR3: TGTGCCAGTAGTCTAAGACAGCCAAGCATCTATGGCTACACCTTC. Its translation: CASSLRQPSIYGYTF.

The DNA of the CDR3 is TGTGCCAGCAGTTTACAGGGGACTAGCTACGAGCAGTACTTC. Its protein product is CASSLQGTSYEQYF. V is TRBV27 and J is TRBJ2-7, with 8 bases matching TRBD2. The CDR3 is 14 amino acids. In germline, CDR1 is MNHEY, CDR2 SMNVEV (reference sequence). The V and J ends lost 2 bases and 3 bases, in that order; junction bases with no gene match: 3.

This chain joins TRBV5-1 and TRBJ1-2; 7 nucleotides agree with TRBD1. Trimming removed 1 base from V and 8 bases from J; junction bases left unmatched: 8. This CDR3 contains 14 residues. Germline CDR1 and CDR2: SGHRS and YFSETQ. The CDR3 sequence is CASSLWTGEKGYTF. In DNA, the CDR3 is TGCGCCAGCAGCTTGTGGACAGGTGAAAAGGGCTACACCTTC.

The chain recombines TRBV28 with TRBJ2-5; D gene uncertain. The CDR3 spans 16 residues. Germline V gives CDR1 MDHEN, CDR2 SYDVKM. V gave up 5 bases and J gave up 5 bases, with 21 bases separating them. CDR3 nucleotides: TGTGCCAGCAGTCTCGGTCCTGGATTGGGGTGGGAGACCCAGTACTTC. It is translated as CASSLGPGLGWETQYF.

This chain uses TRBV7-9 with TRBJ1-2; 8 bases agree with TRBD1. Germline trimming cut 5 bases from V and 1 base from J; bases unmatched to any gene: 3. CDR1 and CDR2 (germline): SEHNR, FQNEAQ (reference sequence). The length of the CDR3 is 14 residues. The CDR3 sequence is CASSVGQGNYGYTF. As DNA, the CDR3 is TGTGCCAGCAGCGTCGGACAGGGTAACTATGGCTACACCTTC.

CDR3 residues: CASSTGQLIAKNIQYF. The CDR3 nucleotides are TGTGCCAGCAGTACGGGACAACTTATAGCCAAAAACATTCAGTACTTC. The chain is built from TRBV6-6 and TRBJ2-4; D is perhaps TRBD1 (6 bases). Germline CDR1 and CDR2: MNHNY and SVGAGI (reference sequence). There are 16 residues in the CDR3. Trimming pared 5 bases from V and 0 bases from J, leaving 14 bases between.